These T cell receptor beta chains were read from a single sample in a study of OX40 agonist ivuxolimab in advanced cancers. Some clones are missing from TCRdb's copy, which holds only in-frame ones; the method was immunoSEQ multiplex PCR. Of about 64,000 clones listed, roughly 80% were seen once; the top ten hold approximately 5.2%. The sequencing here drew on CD4+ or CD8+ T cells sorted from blood, taken in a trial of the OX40 agonist ivuxolimab. The receptors originated from an adult with an advanced solid tumor such as melanoma, head and neck, liver or kidney cancer. Each CDR3 is given with its conserved first and last residue. Fields, in order: CDR3 protein, J gene, clone size, V gene. Size is stated for part of the rows, as once, few or many counts, or as a class when the clone is expanded.

CDR3aa: CASSLGAANSYEQYF
j_gene: TRBJ2-7
abundance: -
v_gene: TRBV5-1

CDR3aa: CASERSPNTEAFF
j_gene: TRBJ1-1
abundance: -
v_gene: TRBV7-2

CDR3aa: CASSWRGDTQYF
j_gene: TRBJ2-3
abundance: -
v_gene: TRBV5-1

CDR3aa: CASAGTGNQPQHF
j_gene: TRBJ1-5
abundance: -
v_gene: TRBV5-8

CDR3aa: CASSPLAGGSTDTRYF
j_gene: TRBJ2-3
abundance: -
v_gene: TRBV4-2

CDR3aa: CASLKDRFTDTQYF
j_gene: TRBJ2-3
abundance: -
v_gene: TRBV2

CDR3aa: CASSSRGDSPLHF
j_gene: TRBJ1-6
abundance: -
v_gene: TRBV9

CDR3aa: CASSQEGYEQFF
j_gene: TRBJ2-1
abundance: -
v_gene: TRBV14

CDR3aa: CAISVGSGGGSYEQYF
j_gene: TRBJ2-7
abundance: -
v_gene: TRBV10-3

CDR3aa: CASTPGQGFSEQFF
j_gene: TRBJ2-1
abundance: -
v_gene: TRBV5-5

CDR3aa: CASSPDGLNEQFF
j_gene: TRBJ2-1
abundance: few
v_gene: TRBV18

CDR3aa: CASSQWAEAFF
j_gene: TRBJ1-1
abundance: -
v_gene: TRBV7-2

CDR3aa: CASSLLLAGGRDTQYF
j_gene: TRBJ2-3
abundance: -
v_gene: TRBV7-9

CDR3aa: CASSLETGIYGYTF
j_gene: TRBJ1-2
abundance: -
v_gene: TRBV7-8

CDR3aa: CASSPGSQAYNEQFF
j_gene: TRBJ2-1
abundance: -
v_gene: TRBV18

CDR3aa: CASSYRDGGIHGYTF
j_gene: TRBJ1-2
abundance: -
v_gene: TRBV11-1

CDR3aa: CASSLGGGSQHF
j_gene: TRBJ1-5
abundance: -
v_gene: TRBV13

CDR3aa: CAWSSVSHEAFF
j_gene: TRBJ1-1
abundance: -
v_gene: TRBV30

CDR3aa: CASSRNPGTGSEQYF
j_gene: TRBJ2-7
abundance: -
v_gene: TRBV4-2

CDR3aa: CASSSRRAYEQYF
j_gene: TRBJ2-7
abundance: once
v_gene: TRBV7-2

CDR3aa: CASSGNEYTEAFF
j_gene: TRBJ1-1
abundance: many
v_gene: TRBV5-1

CDR3aa: CASSQPRLGDIQYF
j_gene: TRBJ2-4
abundance: -
v_gene: TRBV4-1

CDR3aa: CASSYPGDGQPQHF
j_gene: TRBJ1-5
abundance: -
v_gene: TRBV6-6

CDR3aa: CASSLNWDRGQPQHF
j_gene: TRBJ1-5
abundance: -
v_gene: TRBV5-1

CDR3aa: CASGDRASRNQPQHF
j_gene: TRBJ1-5
abundance: -
v_gene: TRBV7-8

CDR3aa: CSALVWDRLDYEQYF
j_gene: TRBJ2-7
abundance: once
v_gene: TRBV29-1

CDR3aa: CASSLVSSDNEQFF
j_gene: TRBJ2-1
abundance: -
v_gene: TRBV5-8

CDR3aa: CASSLSGADQPQHF
j_gene: TRBJ1-5
abundance: -
v_gene: TRBV11-2

CDR3aa: CASSASSKEQYF
j_gene: TRBJ2-7
abundance: -
v_gene: TRBV6-5

CDR3aa: CASSSPRGRTEAFF
j_gene: TRBJ1-1
abundance: -
v_gene: TRBV11-3

CDR3aa: CASTWVDEQFF
j_gene: TRBJ2-1
abundance: -
v_gene: TRBV2

CDR3aa: CASSRAANQPQHF
j_gene: TRBJ1-5
abundance: -
v_gene: TRBV4-3

CDR3aa: CASSAAGAGPTDTQYF
j_gene: TRBJ2-3
abundance: few
v_gene: TRBV2